A single T cell receptor beta chain is shown here with its context. Antigen specificity is unknown. This entry belongs to a study of shared clonotypes between healthy human individuals. Study results and caveats: Compared with memory subsets, naive subsets generally had larger estimated richness.

Germline-derived CDR1 and CDR2 are MNHEY and SVGAGI. This CDR3 has 14 amino acids. The V and J ends lost 0 bases and 0 bases respectively, with 6 bases between them. Sequencing was at deep level. Data came from immunoSEQ multiplex PCR; TCRdb stores just in-frame clones and leaves some out. This sample has about 530,000 clones; approximately 95% occur once, and the top ten carry roughly 0.06%. This rearrangement joins TRBV6-5 to TRBJ2-7; D not resolved. Sequences were obtained from naive CD4+ T cells sorted from blood. Specified subset: CD45RA+ positively selected. This clonotype originated in a woman in her thirties in good health. The CDR3, as DNA: TGTGCCAGCAGTTACTCAACCACCTCCTACGAGCAGTACTTC. It codes for CASSYSTTSYEQYF.